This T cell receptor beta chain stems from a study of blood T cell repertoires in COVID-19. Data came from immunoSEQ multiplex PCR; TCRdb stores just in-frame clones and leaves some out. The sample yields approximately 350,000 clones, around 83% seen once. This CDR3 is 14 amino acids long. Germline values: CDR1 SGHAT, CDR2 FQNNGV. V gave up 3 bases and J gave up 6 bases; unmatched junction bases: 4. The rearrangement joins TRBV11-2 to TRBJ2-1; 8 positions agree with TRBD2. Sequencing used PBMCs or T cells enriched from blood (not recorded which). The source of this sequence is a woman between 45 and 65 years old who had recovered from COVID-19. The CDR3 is CASSFKRESNEQFF. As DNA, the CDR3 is TGTGCCAGCAGCTTCAAGCGGGAGAGCAATGAGCAGTTCTTC.